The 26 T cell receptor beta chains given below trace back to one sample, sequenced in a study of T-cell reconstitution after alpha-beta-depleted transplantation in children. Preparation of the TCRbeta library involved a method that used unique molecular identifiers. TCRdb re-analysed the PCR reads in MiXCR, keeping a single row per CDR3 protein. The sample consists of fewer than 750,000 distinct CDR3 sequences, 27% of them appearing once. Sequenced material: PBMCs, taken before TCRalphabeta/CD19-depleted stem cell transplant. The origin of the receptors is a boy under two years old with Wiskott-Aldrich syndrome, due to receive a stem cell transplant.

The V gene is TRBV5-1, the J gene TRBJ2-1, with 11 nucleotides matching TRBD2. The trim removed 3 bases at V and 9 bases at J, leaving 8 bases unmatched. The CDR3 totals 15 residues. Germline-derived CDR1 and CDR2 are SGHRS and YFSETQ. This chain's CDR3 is CASSSQPSGRIEQFF. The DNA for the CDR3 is TGCGCCAGCAGCTCCCAACCTAGCGGGAGGATTGAGCAGTTCTTC.

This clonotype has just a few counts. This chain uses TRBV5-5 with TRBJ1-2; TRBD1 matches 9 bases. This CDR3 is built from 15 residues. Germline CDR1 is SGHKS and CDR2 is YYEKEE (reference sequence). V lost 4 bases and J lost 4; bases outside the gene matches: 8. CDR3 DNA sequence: TGTGCCAGCAGCCCGTATACAGGGGGCGCCTATGGCTACACCTTC. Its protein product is CASSPYTGGAYGYTF.

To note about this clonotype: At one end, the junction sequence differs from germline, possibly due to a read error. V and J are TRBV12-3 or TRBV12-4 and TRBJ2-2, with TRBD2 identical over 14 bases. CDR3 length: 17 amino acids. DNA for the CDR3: TGTGCCAGCAGCCTGGGACTAGCGGGAGCGGGGACCGGGGTGCTGTTTTTT. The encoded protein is CASSLGLAGAGTGVLFF.

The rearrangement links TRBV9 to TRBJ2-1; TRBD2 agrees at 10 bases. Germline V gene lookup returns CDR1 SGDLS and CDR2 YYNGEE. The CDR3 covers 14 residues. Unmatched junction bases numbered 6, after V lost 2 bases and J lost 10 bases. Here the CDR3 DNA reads TGTGCCAGCAGCGTGGCTAGCGGGAGTGGAGAGCAGTTCTTC. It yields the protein CASSVASGSGEQFF. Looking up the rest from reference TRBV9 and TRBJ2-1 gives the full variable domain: DSGVTQTPKHLITATGQRVTLRCSPRSGDLSVYWYQQSLDQGLQFLIQYYNGEERAKGNILERFSAQQFPDLHSELNLSSLELGDSALYFCASSVASGSGEQFFGPGTRLTVL.

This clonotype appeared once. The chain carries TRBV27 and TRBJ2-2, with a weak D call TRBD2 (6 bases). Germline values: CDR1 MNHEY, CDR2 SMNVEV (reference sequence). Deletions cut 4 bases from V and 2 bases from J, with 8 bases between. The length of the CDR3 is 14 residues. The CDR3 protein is CASSWDFNTGELFF. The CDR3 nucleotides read TGTGCCAGCAGTTGGGACTTCAACACCGGGGAGCTGTTTTTT.

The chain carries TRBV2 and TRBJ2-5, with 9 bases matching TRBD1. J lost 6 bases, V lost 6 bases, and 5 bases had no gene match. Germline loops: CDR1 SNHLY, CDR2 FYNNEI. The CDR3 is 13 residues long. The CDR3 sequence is CASRQTGGQTQYF. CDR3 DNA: TGTGCCAGCAGGCAGACAGGGGGTCAGACCCAGTACTTC.

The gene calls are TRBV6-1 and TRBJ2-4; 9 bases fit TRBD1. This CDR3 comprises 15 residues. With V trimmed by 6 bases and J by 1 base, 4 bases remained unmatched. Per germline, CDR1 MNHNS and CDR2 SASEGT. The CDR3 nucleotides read TGTGCCAGCAGGGGACAGGGCCGGGCCAAAAACATTCAGTACTTC. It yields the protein CASRGQGRAKNIQYF.

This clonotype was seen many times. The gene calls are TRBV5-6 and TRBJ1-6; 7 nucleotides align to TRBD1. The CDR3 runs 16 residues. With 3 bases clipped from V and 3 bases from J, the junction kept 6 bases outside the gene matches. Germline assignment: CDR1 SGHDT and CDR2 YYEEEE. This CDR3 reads CASSCPNRGYNSPLHF. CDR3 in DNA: TGTGCCAGCAGCTGCCCAAACAGGGGCTATAATTCACCCCTCCACTTT.

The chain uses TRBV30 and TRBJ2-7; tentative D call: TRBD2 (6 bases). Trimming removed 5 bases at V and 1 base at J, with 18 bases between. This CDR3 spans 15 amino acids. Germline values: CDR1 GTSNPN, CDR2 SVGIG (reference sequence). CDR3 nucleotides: TGTGCCTGGGGTCTCCGCGGGATAAGGTCCTACGAGCAGTACTTC. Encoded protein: CAWGLRGIRSYEQYF.

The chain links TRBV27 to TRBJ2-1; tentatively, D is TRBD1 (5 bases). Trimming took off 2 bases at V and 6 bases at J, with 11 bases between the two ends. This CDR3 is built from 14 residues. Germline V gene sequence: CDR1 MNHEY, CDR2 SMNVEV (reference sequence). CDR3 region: CASSLRQLVNEQFF. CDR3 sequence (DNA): TGTGCCAGCAGTTTACGACAGTTAGTCAATGAGCAGTTCTTC.

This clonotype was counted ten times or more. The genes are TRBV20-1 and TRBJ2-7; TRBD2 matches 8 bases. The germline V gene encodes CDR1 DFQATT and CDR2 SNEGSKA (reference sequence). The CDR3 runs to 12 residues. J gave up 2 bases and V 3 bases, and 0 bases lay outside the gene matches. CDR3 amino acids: CSASGRAYEQYF. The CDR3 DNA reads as TGCAGTGCTAGCGGGAGGGCCTACGAGCAGTACTTC.

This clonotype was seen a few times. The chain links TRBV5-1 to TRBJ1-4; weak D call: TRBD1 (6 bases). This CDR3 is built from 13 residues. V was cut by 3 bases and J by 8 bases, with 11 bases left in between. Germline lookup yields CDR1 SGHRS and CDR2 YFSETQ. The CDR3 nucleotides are TGCGCCAGCAGCTCGACAGGTTGGGAAAAACTGTTTTTT. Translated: CASSSTGWEKLFF.

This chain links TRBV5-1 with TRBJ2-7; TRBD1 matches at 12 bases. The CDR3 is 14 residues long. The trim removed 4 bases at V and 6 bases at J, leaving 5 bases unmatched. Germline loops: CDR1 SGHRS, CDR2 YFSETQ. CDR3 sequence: CASSGGTGGLEQYF. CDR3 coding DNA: TGCGCCAGCAGCGGCGGGACAGGGGGCCTCGAGCAGTACTTC.

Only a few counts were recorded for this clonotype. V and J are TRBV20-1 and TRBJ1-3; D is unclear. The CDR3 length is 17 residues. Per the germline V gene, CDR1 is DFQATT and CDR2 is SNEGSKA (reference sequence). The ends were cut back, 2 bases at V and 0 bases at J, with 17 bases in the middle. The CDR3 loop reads CSARSPGKANSGNTIYF. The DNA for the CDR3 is TGCAGTGCTAGATCCCCGGGAAAGGCAAACTCTGGAAACACCATATATTTT.

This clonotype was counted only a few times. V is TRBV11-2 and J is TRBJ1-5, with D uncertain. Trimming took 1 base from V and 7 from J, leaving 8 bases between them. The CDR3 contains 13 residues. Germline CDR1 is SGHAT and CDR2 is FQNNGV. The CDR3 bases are TGTGCCAGCAGCTTAGTTCATGGCCAGCCCCAGCATTTT. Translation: CASSLVHGQPQHF.

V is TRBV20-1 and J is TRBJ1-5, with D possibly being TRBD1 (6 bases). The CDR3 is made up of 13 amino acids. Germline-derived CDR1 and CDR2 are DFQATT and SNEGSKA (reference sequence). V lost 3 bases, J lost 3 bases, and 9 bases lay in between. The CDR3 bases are TGCAGTGCTAGGGACAGTTTCAATCAGCCCCAGCATTTT. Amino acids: CSARDSFNQPQHF.

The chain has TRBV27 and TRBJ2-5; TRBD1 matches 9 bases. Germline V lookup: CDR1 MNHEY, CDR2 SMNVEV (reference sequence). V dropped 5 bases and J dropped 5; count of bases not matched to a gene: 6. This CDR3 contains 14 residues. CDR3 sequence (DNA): TGTGCCAGCAGTATACAGGGGGCCGGGGAGACCCAGTACTTC. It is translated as CASSIQGAGETQYF.

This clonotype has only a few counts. CDR3 loop: CATSTQRGRWEQFF. The CDR3 DNA reads as TGTGCCACCAGCACTCAGCGGGGGAGATGGGAGCAGTTCTTC. The rearrangement links TRBV15 to TRBJ2-1; TRBD2 aligns across 8 bases. V shed 4 bases, J shed 10 bases, and the junction held 9 bases outside the gene matches. The CDR3 runs 14 residues. The germline V gene has CDR1 LNHNV and CDR2 YYDKDF (reference sequence).

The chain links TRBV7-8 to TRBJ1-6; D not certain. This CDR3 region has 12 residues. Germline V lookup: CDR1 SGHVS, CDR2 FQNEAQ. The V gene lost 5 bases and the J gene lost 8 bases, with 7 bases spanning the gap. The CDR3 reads CASSTDHSPLHF. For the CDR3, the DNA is TGTGCCAGCAGCACAGACCATTCACCCCTCCACTTT. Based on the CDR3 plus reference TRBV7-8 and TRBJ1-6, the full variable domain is GAGVSQSPRYKVAKRGQDVALRCDPISGHVSLFWYQQALGQGPEFLTYFQNEAQLDKSGLPSDRFFAERPEGSVSTLKIQRTQQEDSAVYLCASSTDHSPLHFGNGTRLTVT.

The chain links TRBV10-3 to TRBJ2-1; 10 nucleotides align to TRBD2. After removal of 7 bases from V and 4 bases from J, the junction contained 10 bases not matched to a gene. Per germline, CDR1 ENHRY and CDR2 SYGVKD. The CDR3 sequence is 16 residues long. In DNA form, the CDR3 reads TGTGCCATCAAACAAGCGGGAGGGCCGGTATACAATGAGCAGTTCTTC. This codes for CAIKQAGGPVYNEQFF.

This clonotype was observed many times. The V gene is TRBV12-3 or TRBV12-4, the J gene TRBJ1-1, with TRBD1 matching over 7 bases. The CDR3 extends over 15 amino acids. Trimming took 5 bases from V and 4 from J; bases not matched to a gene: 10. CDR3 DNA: TGTGCCAGCAGTCTAACCAACAGGGGAGGCACTGAAGCTTTCTTT. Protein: CASSLTNRGGTEAFF.

The CDR3 sequence: CASSLTWGHEQFF. CDR3 nucleotide sequence: TGCGCCAGCAGCCTGACATGGGGGCATGAGCAGTTCTTC. J is TRBJ2-1 and V is TRBV5-1, with a possible D match to TRBD1 (6 bases). CDR3 length equals 13 residues. Germline lookup yields CDR1 SGHRS and CDR2 YFSETQ. The V end was cut by 4 bases, the J end by 8 bases, with 13 bases between. The full variable domain, with the rest looked up from reference TRBV5-1 and TRBJ2-1, is KAGVTQTPRYLIKTRGQQVTLSCSPISGHRSVSWYQQTPGQGLQFLFEYFSETQRNKGNFPGRFSGRQFSNSRSEMNVSTLELGDSALYLCASSLTWGHEQFFGPGTRLTVL.

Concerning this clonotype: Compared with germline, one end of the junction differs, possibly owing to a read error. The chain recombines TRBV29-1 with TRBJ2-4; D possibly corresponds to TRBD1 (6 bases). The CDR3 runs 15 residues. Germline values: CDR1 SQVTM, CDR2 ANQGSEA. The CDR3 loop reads CSARRGGTGKNSQYF. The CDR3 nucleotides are TGCAGCGCCAGAAGAGGCGGCACAGGGAAAAACAGTCAGTACTTC.

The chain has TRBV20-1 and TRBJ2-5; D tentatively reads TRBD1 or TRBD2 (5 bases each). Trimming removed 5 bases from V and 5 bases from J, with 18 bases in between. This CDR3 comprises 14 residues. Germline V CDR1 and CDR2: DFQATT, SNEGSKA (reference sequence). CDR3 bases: TGCAGTGCTCCTACCGGGACCCGTTGGGAGACCCAGTACTTC. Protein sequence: CSAPTGTRWETQYF.

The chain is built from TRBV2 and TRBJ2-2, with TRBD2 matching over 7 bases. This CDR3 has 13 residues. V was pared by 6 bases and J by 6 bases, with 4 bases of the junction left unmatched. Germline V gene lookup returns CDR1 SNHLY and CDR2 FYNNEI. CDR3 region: CASRVTSAGELFF. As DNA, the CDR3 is TGTGCCAGCAGGGTCACTAGCGCCGGGGAGCTGTTTTTT.

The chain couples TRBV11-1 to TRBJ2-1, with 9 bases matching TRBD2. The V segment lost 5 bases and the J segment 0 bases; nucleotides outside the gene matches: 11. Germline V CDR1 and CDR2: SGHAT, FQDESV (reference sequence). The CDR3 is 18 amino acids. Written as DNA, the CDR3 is TGTGCCAGCAGCCCTCCGGGACTAGCAACGAGCTCCTACAATGAGCAGTTCTTC. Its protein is CASSPPGLATSSYNEQFF.